The 22 T cell receptor beta chains below were found in one sample sequenced in a study of lymphopenia after photon versus proton radiotherapy. Method: immunoSEQ multiplex PCR; TCRdb's copy keeps in-frame clones and lacks some. The profile covers tens of thousands of clones, with 75% to 90% appearing a single time and about 2.5% taken by the ten largest. The sequencing here drew on peripheral blood, taken from a patient treated with photon-based radiotherapy. These receptors were taken from a man aged 40-50 years with gastric cancer.

The gene calls are TRBV7-9 and TRBJ1-1; D possibly corresponds to TRBD1 (6 bases). Deletions cut 8 bases from V and 7 bases from J, with 20 bases between. This CDR3 is built from 14 residues. In germline, CDR1 is SEHNR, CDR2 FQNEAQ (reference sequence). CDR3 nucleotide sequence: TGTGCCAGCTCCACGGTTAACAGGGCGGTTGAAGCTTTCTTT. It codes for CASSTVNRAVEAFF.

The chain employs TRBV13 and TRBJ2-3; TRBD1 agrees at 8 bases. The junction had 6 bases not matched to a gene; V was cut back by 5 bases and J by 5 bases. CDR1 is PRHDT and CDR2 is FYEKMQ in the germline V gene (reference sequence). This CDR3 is 14 amino acids long. The CDR3 DNA follows: TGTGCCAGCAGCCCAGGACAGGGAGGAGATACGCAGTATTTT. This sequence encodes CASSPGQGGDTQYF.

The rearrangement uses TRBV30 and TRBJ1-4; D is ambiguous. Per the germline V gene, CDR1 is GTSNPN and CDR2 is SVGIG (reference sequence). This CDR3 spans 15 amino acids. V was shortened by 0 bases and J by 1 base, with 9 bases between the two germline ends. CDR3 nucleotides: TGTGCCTGGAGTGTACGAGGAGGAACTAATGAAAAACTGTTTTTT. Protein sequence: CAWSVRGGTNEKLFF.

The chain carries TRBV30 and TRBJ2-5; 7 bases map to TRBD1. CDR3 length equals 15 residues. J gave up 5 bases and V 1 base, and 10 bases lay outside the gene matches. The germline V gene has CDR1 GTSNPN and CDR2 SVGIG (reference sequence). Here the CDR3 reads CAWSAGQVGMETQYF. The CDR3 nucleotides read TGTGCCTGGAGTGCCGGACAGGTAGGGATGGAGACCCAGTACTTC.

V gene TRBV4-2 combines with J gene TRBJ2-3; TRBD1 agrees at 9 bases. Looked up from germline, CDR1 is LGHNA and CDR2 is YNFKEQ. V gave up 5 bases and J gave up 4 bases; unmatched junction bases: 7. The CDR3 has 15 amino acids. CDR3 sequence (DNA): TGTGCCAGCAGCGACCGGGACAGGGAGGCAGATACGCAGTATTTT. Amino acid sequence: CASSDRDREADTQYF.

The J gene is TRBJ2-7, the V gene TRBV27; D remains ambiguous. Trimming took off 0 bases at V and 4 bases at J, with 10 bases between the two ends. CDR1 MNHEY and CDR2 SMNVEV come from the germline V gene (reference sequence). The CDR3 loop spans 14 amino acids. CDR3 DNA sequence: TGTGCCAGCAGTTTATCCGGCCAGATTTACGAGCAGTACTTC. Translated: CASSLSGQIYEQYF.

This clone was counted a few times. The chain carries TRBV11-3 and TRBJ1-1; the D is unclear. CDR1 is SGHNT and CDR2 is YENEEA in the germline V gene. There are 13 residues in the CDR3. Trimming took 5 bases from V and 10 from J, leaving 17 bases between them. CDR3 sequence: CASSQSSNGGAFF. In nucleotides, the CDR3 is TGTGCCAGCAGCCAATCCTCAAACGGCGGAGCTTTCTTT.

J is TRBJ1-2 and V is TRBV6-5; tentatively, D is TRBD1 (5 bases). CDR1 and CDR2 (germline): MNHEY, SVGAGI. The ends were cut back, 6 bases at V and 2 bases at J, with 13 bases in the middle. The CDR3 is 14 amino acids. CDR3 residues: CASRPRGGNYGYTF. CDR3 coding DNA: TGTGCCAGCAGGCCAAGGGGAGGGAACTATGGCTACACCTTC.

The chain uses TRBV18 and TRBJ2-5; a possible D gene is TRBD1 (6 bases). The germline V and J ends were trimmed by 2 bases and 1 base, with 14 bases remaining between them. Germline loops: CDR1 KGHSH, CDR2 LQKENI. The CDR3 extends over 16 amino acids. CDR3 sequence reads: CASSPYVGAIQETQYF. As DNA, the CDR3 is TGTGCCAGCTCACCATATGTGGGGGCGATCCAAGAGACCCAGTACTTC.

J is TRBJ2-5 and V is TRBV2; 8 nucleotides align to TRBD2. The germline V gene encodes CDR1 SNHLY and CDR2 FYNNEI. V trimming: 0 bases; J trimming: 7 bases; junction bases outside the gene matches: 10. This CDR3 is built from 16 residues. The CDR3 coding sequence is TGTGCCAGCAGTGAAGCCGGCGGGGGGTCCGGTAGGACCCAGTACTTC. Translation: CASSEAGGGSGRTQYF.

The V call is TRBV18, the J call TRBJ1-1; D uncertain. Trimming stripped 2 bases from V and 2 bases from J, with 6 bases between. CDR3 length: 13 amino acids. Germline V gene sequence: CDR1 KGHSH, CDR2 LQKENI. As DNA, the CDR3 is TGTGCCAGCTCACCAAACGGTAACACTGAAGCTTTCTTT. Translated, it gives CASSPNGNTEAFF.

The V gene is TRBV19, the J gene TRBJ2-2; D might be TRBD2 (5 bases). The CDR3 runs 15 residues. Looked up from germline, CDR1 is LNHDA and CDR2 is SQIVND (reference sequence). V was cut by 3 bases and J by 1 base, with 9 bases left in between. DNA for the CDR3: TGTGCCAGTAGTATTAGCGCCGTGAACACCGGGGAGCTGTTTTTT. It specifies CASSISAVNTGELFF.

V is TRBV2 and J is TRBJ1-4; perhaps TRBD1 as D (5 bases). CDR3 length equals 18 residues. V lost 4 bases and J lost 3, with 21 bases in between. CDR1 SNHLY and CDR2 FYNNEI come from the germline V gene. DNA for the CDR3: TGTGCCAGCAGTGCAGGGACCCTCACCGAACGAGCTAATGAAAAACTGTTTTTT. Translation: CASSAGTLTERANEKLFF.

In its sample, this clone was seen a few times. The rearrangement links TRBV7-9 to TRBJ1-4, with D hard to call. V lost 1 base and J 9 bases, leaving 12 bases between the germline ends. Germline V lookup: CDR1 SEHNR, CDR2 FQNEAQ (reference sequence). The CDR3 is 14 residues long. The CDR3 reads CASSLGNPKQKLFF. CDR3 sequence (DNA): TGTGCCAGCAGCTTAGGCAATCCCAAACAAAAACTGTTTTTT.

The chain uses TRBV7-2 and TRBJ1-1; the match to TRBD1 covers 7 bases. CDR1 is SGHTA, CDR2 FQGNSA, per germline. The CDR3 consists of 15 residues. The trim removed 1 base at V and 5 bases at J, leaving 7 bases unmatched. The CDR3 bases are TGTGCCAGCAGCTTAGTAGGGGGCGCACGGACTGAAGCTTTCTTT. Residues: CASSLVGGARTEAFF.

The chain carries TRBV7-6 and TRBJ2-4, with D unclear. Looked up from germline, CDR1 is SGHVS and CDR2 is FNYEAQ. V was clipped by 2 bases and J by 5 bases, with 7 bases between them. The CDR3 has 13 amino acids. CDR3 protein: CASSLNRENIQYF. CDR3 in DNA: TGTGCCAGCAGCTTAAACAGAGAAAACATTCAGTACTTC.

The rearrangement joins TRBV4-1 to TRBJ2-2, with a weak D call TRBD1 (6 bases). Germline CDR1 and CDR2: MGHRA and YSYEKL. V was cut by 6 bases and J by 6 bases, with 14 bases left in between. This CDR3 is built from 14 residues. In nucleotides, the CDR3 is TGCGCCAGCAGAAACAGGGATGGGGCCGGGGAGCTGTTTTTT. Translated: CASRNRDGAGELFF.

This rearrangement joins TRBV5-4 to TRBJ2-7; D unclear. V lost 3 bases and J lost 2, with 9 bases in between. Germline CDR1 reads SGHNT; CDR2 reads YYREEE (reference sequence). CDR3 length: 13 residues. The CDR3 protein is CASSSAMAYEQYF. CDR3 sequence (DNA): TGTGCCAGCAGCTCCGCGATGGCCTACGAGCAGTACTTC.

This rearrangement joins TRBV7-2 to TRBJ1-6; 10 positions agree with TRBD1. The CDR3 loop spans 17 amino acids. CDR1 and CDR2 (germline): SGHTA, FQGNSA. The V gene end was trimmed by 3 bases and the J gene end by 12 bases; junction bases not matched to a gene: 14. CDR3 sequence: CASSFRDRGLRGEPLHF. CDR3 DNA: TGTGCCAGCAGCTTCCGGGACAGGGGCCTAAGGGGGGAACCCCTCCACTTT.

The gene calls are TRBV5-1 and TRBJ2-7; D is uncertain. The V and J ends lost 0 bases and 0 bases respectively, with 4 bases between them. This CDR3 is 13 amino acids long. Looked up from germline, CDR1 is SGHRS and CDR2 is YFSETQ. CDR3 region: CASSLGRSYEQYF. The CDR3 DNA reads as TGCGCCAGCAGCTTGGGGCGCTCCTACGAGCAGTACTTC.

This chain links TRBV30 with TRBJ2-7; no definite D call. There are 12 residues in the CDR3. V lost 4 bases and J lost 1, with 8 bases in between. Germline V gene sequence: CDR1 GTSNPN, CDR2 SVGIG (reference sequence). In nucleotides, the CDR3 is TGTGCCTGGACCCTAGGATCCTACGAGCAGTACTTC. Its translation: CAWTLGSYEQYF. The full variable domain, rest sourced from reference TRBV30 and TRBJ2-7, is SQTIHQWPATLVQPVGSPLSLECTVEGTSNPNLYWYRQAAGRGLQLLFYSVGIGQISSEVPQNLSASRPQDRQFILSSKKLLLSDSGFYLCAWTLGSYEQYFGPGTRLTVT.

This chain uses TRBV19 with TRBJ2-1, with 8 bases identical to TRBD1. The ends lost 6 bases at V and 3 bases at J; junction bases unmatched: 7. The CDR3 runs 15 residues. Germline values: CDR1 LNHDA, CDR2 SQIVND (reference sequence). The chain's CDR3 is CASSQTGDSYNEQFF. Written as DNA, the CDR3 is TGTGCCAGTAGCCAGACAGGGGATAGCTACAATGAGCAGTTCTTC.